The clone carrying this T cell receptor beta chain was found once. Its antigen is not identified. Exclusion criteria comprised other autoimmune diseases, uncontrolled infections, pregnancy or lactation in patients. V was clipped by 2 bases and J by 1 base; unmatched bases: 7. The CDR3 loop spans 16 amino acids. Germline CDR1 and CDR2: SEHNR and FQNEAQ (reference sequence). This specimen comes from a study of Graves' ophthalmopathy and Graves' hyperthyroidism. Study findings and constraints: Blood contained most expanded thyroid clonotypes exceeding 0.001 frequency.

The sequenced template was RNA, covering the TCR beta CDR3 region. In the first round, RT-PCR was carried out with HTBI primers, and a multiplex PCR formed the second round. Each CDR3 protein gets one entry after TCRdb re-called the multiplex PCR reads with MiXCR. The sample carries around 590,000 distinct CDR3 sequences, roughly 39% recorded once. This receptor was obtained from an adult man with Graves' hyperthyroidism. The sequencing input was peripheral blood or thyroid tissue (not recorded which). V gene TRBV7-9 combines with J gene TRBJ1-1, with 7 bases matching TRBD1. The CDR3 DNA sequence: TGTGCCAGCAGCTTAACAGGGGCGGAATCGAACACTGAAGCTTTCTTT. Its protein is CASSLTGAESNTEAFF.